What follows are 7 T cell receptor beta chains derived from one specimen sequenced in a study of T cell responses to AZD1222 COVID-19 vaccine. Data came from immunoSEQ multiplex PCR; TCRdb stores just in-frame clones and leaves some out. The table has about 120,000 clones, about 86% seen once. The specimen was peripheral blood, collected 28 days after the second AZD1222 dose. All receptors come from an adult who received the AZD1222 COVID-19 vaccine.

This clone came up a few times. Distinct nucleotide sequences in the sample also encode this CDR3. The rearrangement links TRBV25-1 to TRBJ2-3; D ambiguous. Germline V gene sequence: CDR1 MGHDK, CDR2 SYGVNS. Trimming took 0 bases from V and 2 from J, leaving 6 bases between them. The CDR3 runs 14 residues. The CDR3 region has the DNA TGTGCCAGCAGTGAATACTCCCTCACAGATACGCAGTATTTT. This gives the protein CASSEYSLTDTQYF.

CDR3 sequence: CASSYSDYNEQFF. The CDR3 DNA follows: TGTGCCAGCAGTTACTCGGACTACAATGAGCAGTTCTTC. This chain joins TRBV6-2 or TRBV6-3 and TRBJ2-1, with D unresolved. The CDR3 has 13 amino acids. Germline V gene lookup returns CDR1 MNHEY and CDR2 SVGEGT. V lost 0 bases, J lost 3 bases, and 3 bases lay in between.

V usage is TRBV24-1 and J usage is TRBJ2-3; D is ambiguous. This CDR3 comprises 13 residues. Trimming took 2 bases from V and 3 from J, leaving 5 bases between them. Germline V gene data show CDR1 as KGHDR and CDR2 as SFDVKD. CDR3 sequence: CATSDSVTDTQYF. CDR3 DNA: TGTGCCACCAGTGATTCGGTGACAGATACGCAGTATTTT.

Here the CDR3 DNA reads TGTGCCAGCTCACCAAAATCCGGGCTTAATGAAAAACTGTTTTTT. Residues: CASSPKSGLNEKLFF. This sequence joins TRBV18 and TRBJ1-4, with D hard to call. CDR3 length equals 15 residues. Trimming pared 2 bases from V and 4 bases from J, leaving 11 bases between. The germline gives CDR1 KGHSH, CDR2 LQKENI.

Details on this clone: Other DNA variants within this sample encode the same CDR3. The V gene is TRBV7-8, the J gene TRBJ1-2; TRBD1 might be the D (5 bases). This CDR3 is 13 amino acids long. The V and J ends lost 1 base and 2 bases respectively, with 5 bases between them. Looked up from germline, CDR1 is SGHVS and CDR2 is FQNEAQ. The CDR3 protein is CASSLGGNYGYTF. The CDR3 DNA reads as TGTGCCAGCAGCTTAGGGGGGAACTATGGCTACACCTTC.

This chain uses TRBV18 with TRBJ1-4; no clear D. The CDR3 has 13 amino acids. Per the germline V gene, CDR1 is KGHSH and CDR2 is LQKENI. Trimming shortened V by 6 bases and J by 2 bases, and 7 bases separated the two germline ends. The CDR3 here is CASSRGTNEKLFF. In nucleotides, the CDR3 is TGTGCCAGCTCCCGTGGGACTAATGAAAAACTGTTTTTT.

The rearrangement joins TRBV5-1 to TRBJ1-2, with TRBD1 identical over 7 bases. V lost 4 bases, J lost 10 bases, and 13 bases stayed unmatched. CDR1 SGHRS and CDR2 YFSETQ come from the germline V gene. This CDR3 has 14 amino acids. The CDR3 coding sequence is TGCGCCAGCAGCCCGGACAGTACCAGGGGGTACTACACCTTC. Encoded protein: CASSPDSTRGYYTF.